A selection of T cell receptor beta chains follows, all from one sample in a study of T-cell memory formation after mild COVID-19. TCRdb recomputed calls from the 5' RACE reads with MiXCR, one row per CDR3 protein. The sample comprises roughly 580,000 distinct CDR3 sequences, under 20% of which are singletons, and 9.5% to 15% rests with the top ten. The sequenced material came from PBMCs or a T cell subset sorted from them (not recorded which). All receptors derive from an adult woman who had mild COVID-19 (a few samples of this study predate the infection). Cell type and time point are not known. CDR3s include the opening cysteine and the closing phenylalanine or tryptophan. The order of the fields is clone size, D gene, J gene, V gene, CDR3 DNA, CDR3 protein. The D gene is left open where the match is weak. Expanded clones get a size class; other rows say once, few or many, or leave the size out.

>NA|NA|TRBJ2-7|TRBV20-1
TGCAGTGCTAGAGTATTAGAGCTCCTCTACGAGCAGTACTTC
CSARVLELLYEQYF
>NA|NA|TRBJ2-1|TRBV5-1
TGCGCCAGCAGCTCCGGGAGTACCTACAATGAGCAGTTCTTC
CASSSGSTYNEQFF
>NA|TRBD2|TRBJ2-2|TRBV7-8
TGTGCCAGCAGCAGAGGACTAGCGGGAGGGCCGAACACCGGGGAGCTGTTTTTT
CASSRGLAGGPNTGELFF
>many|NA|TRBJ1-1|TRBV3-1
TGTGCCAGCAGCCAGGGGGCTGAAGCTTTCTTT
CASSQGAEAFF
>few|NA|TRBJ2-7|TRBV4-1
TGCGCCAGCAGCCAAGGTCTGGCGTACGAGCAGTACTTC
CASSQGLAYEQYF
>once|TRBD1|TRBJ1-6|TRBV3-1
TGTGCCAGCAGCACTCAGGGGGCGCGAGAATCACCCCTCCACTTT
CASSTQGARESPLHF
>once|TRBD1|TRBJ2-3|TRBV20-1
TGCAGTTCGGGACAGGGGACGGTAGATACGCAGTATTTT
CSSGQGTVDTQYF
>NA|NA|TRBJ1-2|TRBV12-3/TRBV12-4
TGTGCCAGCAGTTTGGGTAGCAATAACTATGGCTACACCTTC
CASSLGSNNYGYTF
>once|TRBD1|TRBJ1-5|TRBV27
TGTGCCAGCAGTTTAGGCACAGGGGTGGGCAATCAGCCCCAGCATTTT
CASSLGTGVGNQPQHF
>few|NA|TRBJ2-7|TRBV6-5
TGTGCCAGCAGTAAGGACAGCTCCTACGAGCAGTACTTC
CASSKDSSYEQYF
>many|NA|TRBJ2-1|TRBV7-9
TGTGCCAGCAGCCAAGCCCCGGAACAACAGTTCTTC
CASSQAPEQQFF
>few|NA|TRBJ1-5|TRBV7-9
TGTGCCAGCAGCTTAGTTTCTATAACACCCGATCATCAGCCCCAGCATTTT
CASSLVSITPDHQPQHF
>NA|NA|TRBJ1-1|TRBV30
TGTGCCTGGAGTTCAGGGGTTGCTGAAGCTTTCTTT
CAWSSGVAEAFF
>NA|NA|TRBJ2-7|TRBV4-1
TGCGCCAGCAGATCCCCAGGAAGCGGCTCAGAGCAGTACTTC
CASRSPGSGSEQYF
>many|NA|TRBJ2-1|TRBV7-2
TGTGCCAGCAGCCCGGCGGGGTCTACATCCCACAATGAGCAGTTCTTC
CASSPAGSTSHNEQFF